This record covers a single T cell receptor beta chain. Germline V lookup: CDR1 MNHEY, CDR2 SVGEGT. V lost 5 bases and J 7 bases, leaving 21 bases between the germline ends. The CDR3 loop spans 16 amino acids. Produced via immunoSEQ multiplex PCR; TCRdb's table is partial and in-frame only. The data contain roughly 380,000 clones, approximately 91% of them seen just once; the ten biggest clones take up approximately 1.5%. The source of the sample is a study of blood T cell repertoires in COVID-19. This TCR was recovered from a woman aged 40 to 49 with COVID-19, enrolled during active disease. This chain connects TRBV6-2 or TRBV6-3 to TRBJ1-5; a weak D match, TRBD1 (6 bases). Sequencing was performed on peripheral blood. CDR3 region: CASSLLGFRDNQPQHF. DNA for the CDR3: TGTGCCAGCAGTCTCCTCGGATTCCGGGACAACCAGCCCCAGCATTTT.